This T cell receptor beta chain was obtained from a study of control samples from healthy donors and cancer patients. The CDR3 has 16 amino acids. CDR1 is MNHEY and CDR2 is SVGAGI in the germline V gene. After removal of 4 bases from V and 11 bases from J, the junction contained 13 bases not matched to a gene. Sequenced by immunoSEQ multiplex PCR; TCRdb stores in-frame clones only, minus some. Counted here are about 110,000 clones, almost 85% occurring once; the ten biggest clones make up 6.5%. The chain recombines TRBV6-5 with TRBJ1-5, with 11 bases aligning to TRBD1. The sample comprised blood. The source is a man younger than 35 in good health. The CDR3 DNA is TGTGCCAGCAGTTCCGACTCAGGGACAGGGGGGATGGCCCAGCATTTT. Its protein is CASSSDSGTGGMAQHF.